This passage covers 10 T cell receptor beta chains from one sample sequenced in a study of blood T cell repertoires in COVID-19. Profiling relied on immunoSEQ multiplex PCR, and the TCRdb table lists in-frame clones only, not all of them. The sample carries about 220,000 clones, approximately 78% recorded once. Sequencing was performed on peripheral blood. These receptor sequences come from an elderly woman with COVID-19, enrolled during active disease.

This chain connects TRBV30 to TRBJ1-6; D unclear. This CDR3 region has 14 residues. Germline V gene lookup returns CDR1 GTSNPN and CDR2 SVGIG (reference sequence). With 3 bases removed from V and 8 bases from J, the gap between germline ends came to 14 bases. The CDR3 sequence is CAWSQRGRDSPLHF. In nucleotides, the CDR3 is TGTGCCTGGAGCCAGCGAGGCCGAGATTCACCCCTCCACTTT.

The gene calls are TRBV19 and TRBJ1-2; possibly TRBD1 for D (6 bases). V lost 5 bases, J lost 8 bases, and 12 bases lay in between. Germline CDR1 is LNHDA and CDR2 is SQIVND (reference sequence). The CDR3 totals 12 residues. CDR3 sequence (DNA): TGTGCCAGTAGTGCCGGGACATTCGGCTACACCTTC. Translated, it gives CASSAGTFGYTF.

This chain's CDR3 is CASSFSRGAEAFF. The CDR3 DNA reads as TGTGCCAGCAGTTTCTCCAGGGGGGCCGAAGCTTTCTTT. The chain couples TRBV12-3 or TRBV12-4 to TRBJ1-1; TRBD1 aligns across 7 bases. This CDR3 has 13 amino acids. The ends lost 3 bases at V and 8 bases at J; junction bases unmatched: 6.

This sequence joins TRBV6-2 or TRBV6-3 and TRBJ1-2; D gene uncertain. The CDR3 loop spans 12 amino acids. V lost 6 bases and J lost 13, with 18 bases in between. In germline, CDR1 is MNHEY, CDR2 SVGEGT. DNA for the CDR3: TGTGCCAGCAGCAACCCCGTGAGGGCGGTCACCTTC. Protein product: CASSNPVRAVTF.

The rearrangement joins TRBV7-2 to TRBJ1-5; 7 bases map to TRBD1. This CDR3 is built from 15 residues. The germline V gene has CDR1 SGHTA and CDR2 FQGNSA. V was clipped by 5 bases and J by 4 bases; unmatched bases: 8. The CDR3: CASSHRDSLNQPQHF. CDR3 bases: TGTGCCAGCAGCCACCGGGACAGCCTAAATCAGCCCCAGCATTTT. The entire variable domain, with the rest obtained from reference TRBV7-2 and TRBJ1-5, is as follows: GAGVSQSPSNKVTEKGKDVELRCDPISGHTALYWYRQSLGQGLEFLIYFQGNSAPDKSGLPSDRFSAERTGGSVSTLTIQRTQQEDSAVYLCASSHRDSLNQPQHFGDGTRLSIL.

The chain combines TRBV27 with TRBJ1-1; D gene uncertain. The length of the CDR3 is 15 residues. Germline CDR1 and CDR2: MNHEY and SMNVEV (reference sequence). V was clipped by 5 bases and J by 0 bases, with 13 bases between them. DNA of the CDR3: TGTGCCAGCAGTCCTTTGGGGAGGGTGAACACTGAAGCTTTCTTT. Its protein is CASSPLGRVNTEAFF.

The chain recombines TRBV2 with TRBJ2-4; 8 nucleotides line up with TRBD2. With V trimmed by 3 bases and J by 0 bases, 4 bases remained unmatched. The CDR3 totals 16 residues. Germline V gives CDR1 SNHLY, CDR2 FYNNEI. The CDR3 loop reads CASSDSGKLAKNIQYF. DNA of the CDR3: TGTGCCAGCAGTGATAGCGGGAAATTAGCCAAAAACATTCAGTACTTC.

The chain recombines TRBV5-1 with TRBJ2-2; maybe TRBD2 (6 bases). Trimming took off 3 bases at V and 4 bases at J, with 16 bases between the two ends. The CDR3 loop spans 16 amino acids. The germline V gene has CDR1 SGHRS and CDR2 YFSETQ. The CDR3 sequence: CASSSAGTSATGELFF. Written as DNA, the CDR3 is TGCGCCAGCAGCTCGGCGGGGACTTCTGCCACCGGGGAGCTGTTTTTT.

This clone was observed a handful of times. The chain employs TRBV24-1 and TRBJ2-2; 7 bases line up with TRBD2. The junction had 6 bases not matched to a gene; V was cut back by 9 bases and J by 6 bases. The CDR3 totals 13 residues. Germline V gene lookup returns CDR1 KGHDR and CDR2 SFDVKD. In DNA form, the CDR3 reads TGTGCCACCGGGGAGGGAGATGCCGGGGAGCTGTTTTTT. Protein product: CATGEGDAGELFF.

This clone was observed a single time. The chain recombines TRBV5-1 with TRBJ1-2; D call uncertain. Germline V CDR1 and CDR2: SGHRS, YFSETQ. V shed 0 bases and J shed 8 bases, with 14 bases lying between them. The CDR3 totals 14 residues. The CDR3 sequence: CASSLGADRMGYTF. Here the CDR3 DNA reads TGCGCCAGCAGCTTGGGGGCAGATAGGATGGGCTACACCTTC.